This T cell receptor (beta chain) came from a study of T cell responses to AZD1222 COVID-19 vaccine. Notes on the study in general: When two AZD1222 doses had been given, Spike-specific TCR breadth and depth rose. Repertoire sampling was restricted to post-peak T cell response timepoints. White British ancestry dominated among donors, who included more females, and clonal diversity was possibly underestimated. In the spike-specific TCR repertoire, nearly half reportedly target unmutated variant regions.

Assay: immunoSEQ multiplex PCR; the TCRdb copy retains only in-frame clones and omits some. Of 85,000 to 90,000 clones listed, roughly 87% are singletons. On this clone: Its specificity is not known.

V was shortened by 7 bases and J by 1 base, with 14 bases between the two germline ends. CDR3 length equals 15 residues. CDR1 and CDR2 from the germline V gene are MNHEY and SVGAGI. Here the sequenced sample was peripheral blood, taken on day 0 of AZD1222 vaccination. V is TRBV6-5 and J is TRBJ1-3; a possible D gene is TRBD1 (5 bases). This TCR derives from an adult in good health. The CDR3 spells CASIPNRLSGNTIYF. Written as DNA, the CDR3 is TGTGCCAGCATCCCAAACAGGTTATCTGGAAACACCATATATTTT.